The T cell receptor (beta chain) described here comes from a study of cytomegalovirus exposure and HLA in healthy donors. Overall study results and limits: Subsequent analysis of the 120 or so validation repertoires found a tendency for first-cohort TCR clusters to co-occur.

A word on this clone: Its antigen is currently unknown.

Measured with immunoSEQ multiplex PCR; TCRdb has only the in-frame clones, and not every one. The sample comprises approximately 76,000 clones, about 94% of which are singletons, and approximately 2.1% rests with the top ten. Germline CDR1 reads MRHNA; CDR2 reads SNTAGT. The CDR3 has 17 residues. Trimming at V came to 3 bases and at J to 4 bases, leaving 13 bases not matched to a gene. This clonotype originated in a woman between 18 and 29 years old in good health and CMV-seronegative. Sequencing was done on a sample of PBMCs. This rearrangement joins TRBV6-4 to TRBJ1-2; 8 nucleotides agree with TRBD1. The DNA for the CDR3 is TGTGCCAGCAGTGAAAAAGGGCGGACGACAGGGGTCTATGGCTACACCTTC. Protein: CASSEKGRTTGVYGYTF.